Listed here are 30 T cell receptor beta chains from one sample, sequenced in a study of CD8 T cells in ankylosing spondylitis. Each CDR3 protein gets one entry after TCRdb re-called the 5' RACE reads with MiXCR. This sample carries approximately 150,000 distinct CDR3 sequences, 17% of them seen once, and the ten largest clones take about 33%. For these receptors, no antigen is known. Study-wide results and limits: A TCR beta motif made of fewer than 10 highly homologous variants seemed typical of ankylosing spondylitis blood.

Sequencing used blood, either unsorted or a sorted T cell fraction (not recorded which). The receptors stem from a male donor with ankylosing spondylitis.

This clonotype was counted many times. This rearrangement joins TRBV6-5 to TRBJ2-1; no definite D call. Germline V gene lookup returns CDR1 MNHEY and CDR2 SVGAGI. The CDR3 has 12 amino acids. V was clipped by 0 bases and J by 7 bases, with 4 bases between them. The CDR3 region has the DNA TGTGCCAGCAGTTACTCGTGGAATGAGCAGTTCTTC. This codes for CASSYSWNEQFF.

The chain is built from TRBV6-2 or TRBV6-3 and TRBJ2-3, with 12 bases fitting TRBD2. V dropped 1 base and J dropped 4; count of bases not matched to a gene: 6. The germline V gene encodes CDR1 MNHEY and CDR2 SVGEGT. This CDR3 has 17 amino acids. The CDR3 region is CASSYFRLAGAADTQYF. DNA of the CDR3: TGTGCCAGCAGTTACTTCCGACTAGCGGGAGCCGCAGATACGCAGTATTTT.

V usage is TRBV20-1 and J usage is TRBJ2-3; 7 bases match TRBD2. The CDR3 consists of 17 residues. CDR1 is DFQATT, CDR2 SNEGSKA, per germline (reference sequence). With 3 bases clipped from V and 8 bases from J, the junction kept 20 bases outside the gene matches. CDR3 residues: CSASKGIAGLPGSTQYF. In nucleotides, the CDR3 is TGCAGTGCTAGCAAGGGAATAGCGGGCTTGCCTGGGAGTACGCAGTATTTT.

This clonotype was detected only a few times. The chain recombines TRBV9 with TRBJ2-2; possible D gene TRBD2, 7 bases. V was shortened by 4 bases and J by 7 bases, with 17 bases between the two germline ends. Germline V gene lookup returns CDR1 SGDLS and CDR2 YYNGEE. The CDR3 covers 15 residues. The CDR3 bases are TGTGCCAGCAGCCTAGGGGGGGCGCCCATCGGGGAGCTGTTTTTT. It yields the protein CASSLGGAPIGELFF.

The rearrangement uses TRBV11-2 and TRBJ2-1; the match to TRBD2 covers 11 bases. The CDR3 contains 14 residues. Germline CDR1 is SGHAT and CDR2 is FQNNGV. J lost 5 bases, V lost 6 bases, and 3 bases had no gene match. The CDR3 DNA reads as TGTGCCAGCAGTGAGGGACTAGCGGACAATGAGCAGTTCTTC. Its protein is CASSEGLADNEQFF.

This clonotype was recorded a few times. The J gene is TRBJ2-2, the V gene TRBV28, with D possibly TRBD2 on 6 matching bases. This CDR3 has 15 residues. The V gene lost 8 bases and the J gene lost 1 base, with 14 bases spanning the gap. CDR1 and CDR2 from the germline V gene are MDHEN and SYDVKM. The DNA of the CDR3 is TGTGCCAGCCTCTACGGGGGAGTGAACACCGGGGAGCTGTTTTTT. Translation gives CASLYGGVNTGELFF.

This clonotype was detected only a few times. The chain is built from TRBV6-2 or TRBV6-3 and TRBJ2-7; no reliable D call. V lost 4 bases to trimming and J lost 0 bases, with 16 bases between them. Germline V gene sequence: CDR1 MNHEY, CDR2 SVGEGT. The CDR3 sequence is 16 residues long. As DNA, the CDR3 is TGTGCCAGCAGTTGGAAGCCCGGTGAGATCTCCTACGAGCAGTACTTC. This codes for CASSWKPGEISYEQYF.

CDR3 loop: CASSLAFGNEQFF. The CDR3 coding sequence is TGTGCCAGCAGCTTAGCTTTCGGTAATGAGCAGTTCTTC. V usage is TRBV7-6 and J usage is TRBJ2-1; D gene ambiguous. V lost 0 bases and J lost 7, with 7 bases in between. Germline assignment: CDR1 SGHVS and CDR2 FNYEAQ. This CDR3 is 13 amino acids long.

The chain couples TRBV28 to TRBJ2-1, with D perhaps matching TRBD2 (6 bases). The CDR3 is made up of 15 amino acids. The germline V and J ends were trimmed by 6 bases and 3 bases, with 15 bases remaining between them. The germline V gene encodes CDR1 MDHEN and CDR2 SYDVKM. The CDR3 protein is CASRVGGDDYNEQFF. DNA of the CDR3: TGTGCCAGCAGGGTGGGGGGAGACGACTACAATGAGCAGTTCTTC. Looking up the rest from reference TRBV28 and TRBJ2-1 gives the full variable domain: DVKVTQSSRYLVKRTGEKVFLECVQDMDHENMFWYRQDPGLGLRLIYFSYDVKMKEKGDIPEGYSVSREKKERFSLILESASTNQTSMYLCASRVGGDDYNEQFFGPGTRLTVL.

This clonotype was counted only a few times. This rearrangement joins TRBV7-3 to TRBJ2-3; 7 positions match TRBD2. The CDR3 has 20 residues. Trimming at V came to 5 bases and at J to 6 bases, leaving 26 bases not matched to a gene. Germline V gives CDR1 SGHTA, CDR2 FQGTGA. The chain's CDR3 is CASSPLWGGVGWGDKDTQYF. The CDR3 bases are TGTGCCAGCAGCCCCCTCTGGGGAGGGGTCGGATGGGGGGATAAGGATACGCAGTATTTT.

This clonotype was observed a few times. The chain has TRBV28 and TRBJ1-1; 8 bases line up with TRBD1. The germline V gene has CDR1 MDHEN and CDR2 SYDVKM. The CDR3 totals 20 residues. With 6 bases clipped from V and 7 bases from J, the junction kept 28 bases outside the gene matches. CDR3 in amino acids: CASRTLTLDREMNRVGEAFF. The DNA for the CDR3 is TGTGCCAGCAGGACCTTGACCTTGGACAGGGAAATGAATCGTGTCGGTGAAGCTTTCTTT. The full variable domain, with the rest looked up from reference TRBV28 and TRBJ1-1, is DVKVTQSSRYLVKRTGEKVFLECVQDMDHENMFWYRQDPGLGLRLIYFSYDVKMKEKGDIPEGYSVSREKKERFSLILESASTNQTSMYLCASRTLTLDREMNRVGEAFFGQGTRLTVV.

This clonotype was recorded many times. CDR3 region: CSVEDGFGLAGGTSSYNEQFF. CDR3 in DNA: TGCAGCGTTGAAGATGGGTTCGGACTAGCGGGAGGCACCAGCTCCTACAATGAGCAGTTCTTC. V and J are TRBV29-1 and TRBJ2-1; 14 bases fit TRBD2. V gave up 0 bases and J gave up 0 bases; unmatched junction bases: 13. This CDR3 is built from 21 residues. The germline gives CDR1 SQVTM, CDR2 ANQGSEA.

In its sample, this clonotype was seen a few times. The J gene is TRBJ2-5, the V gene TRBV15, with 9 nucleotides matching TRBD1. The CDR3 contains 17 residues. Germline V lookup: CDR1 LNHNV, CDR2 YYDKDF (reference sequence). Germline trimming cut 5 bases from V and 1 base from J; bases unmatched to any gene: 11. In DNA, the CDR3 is TGTGCCACCAGCCGGCTGGGGACAGGGAGCCTCCAAGAGACCCAGTACTTC. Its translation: CATSRLGTGSLQETQYF.

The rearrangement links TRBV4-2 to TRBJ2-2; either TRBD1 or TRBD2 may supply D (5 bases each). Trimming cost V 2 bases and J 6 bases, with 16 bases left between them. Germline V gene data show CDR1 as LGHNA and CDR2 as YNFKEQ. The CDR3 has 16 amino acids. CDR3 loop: CASSQRVEGLSGELFF. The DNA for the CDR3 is TGTGCCAGCAGCCAAAGGGTAGAGGGGTTGTCCGGGGAGCTGTTTTTT.

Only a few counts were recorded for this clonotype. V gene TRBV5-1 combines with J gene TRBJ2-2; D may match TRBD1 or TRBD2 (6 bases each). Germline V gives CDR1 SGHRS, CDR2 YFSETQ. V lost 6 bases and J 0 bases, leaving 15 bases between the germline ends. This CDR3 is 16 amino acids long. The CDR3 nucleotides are TGCGCCAGCACCCCAGCTCGGGGGCCGAACACCGGGGAGCTGTTTTTT. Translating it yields CASTPARGPNTGELFF. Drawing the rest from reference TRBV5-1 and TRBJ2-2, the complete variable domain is KAGVTQTPRYLIKTRGQQVTLSCSPISGHRSVSWYQQTPGQGLQFLFEYFSETQRNKGNFPGRFSGRQFSNSRSEMNVSTLELGDSALYLCASTPARGPNTGELFFGEGSRLTVL.

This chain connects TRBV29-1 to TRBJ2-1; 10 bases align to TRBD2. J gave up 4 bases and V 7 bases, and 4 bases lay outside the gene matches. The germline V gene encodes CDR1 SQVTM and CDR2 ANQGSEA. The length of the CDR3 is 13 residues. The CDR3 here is CSASGSKYNEQFF. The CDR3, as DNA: TGCAGCGCTAGCGGGAGTAAGTACAATGAGCAGTTCTTC.

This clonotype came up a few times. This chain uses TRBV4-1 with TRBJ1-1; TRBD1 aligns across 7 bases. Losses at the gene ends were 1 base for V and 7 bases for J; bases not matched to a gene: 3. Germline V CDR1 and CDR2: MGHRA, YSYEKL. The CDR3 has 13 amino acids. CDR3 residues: CASSQATGSEAFF. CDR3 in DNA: TGCGCCAGCAGCCAAGCGACAGGGAGTGAAGCTTTCTTT.

CDR3 bases: TGTGCCAGCAGTGACCCCGGGACGGCCCGTAACACTGAAGCTTTCTTT. Translation: CASSDPGTARNTEAFF. V usage is TRBV2 and J usage is TRBJ1-1; D possibly corresponds to TRBD1 (5 bases). V was clipped by 3 bases and J by 2 bases, with 16 bases between them. CDR1 and CDR2 (germline): SNHLY, FYNNEI. The length of the CDR3 is 16 residues. The full variable domain, its missing parts supplied by reference TRBV2 and TRBJ1-1, is EPEVTQTPSHQVTQMGQEVILRCVPISNHLYFYWYRQILGQKVEFLVSFYNNEISEKSEIFDDQFSVERPDGSNFTLKIRSTKLEDSAMYFCASSDPGTARNTEAFFGQGTRLTVV.

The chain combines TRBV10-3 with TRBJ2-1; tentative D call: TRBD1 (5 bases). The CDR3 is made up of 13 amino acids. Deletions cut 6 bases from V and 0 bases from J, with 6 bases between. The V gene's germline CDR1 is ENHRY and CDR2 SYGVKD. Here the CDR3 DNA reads TGTGCCATCAGGGACACCTCCTACAATGAGCAGTTCTTC. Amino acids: CAIRDTSYNEQFF.

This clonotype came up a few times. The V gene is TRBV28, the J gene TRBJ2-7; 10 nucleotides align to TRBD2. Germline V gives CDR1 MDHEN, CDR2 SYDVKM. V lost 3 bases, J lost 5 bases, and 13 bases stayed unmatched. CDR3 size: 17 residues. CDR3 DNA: TGTGCCAGCAGTTTCCTACCTCTAGCGGGAGCCCCCAACGAGCAGTACTTC. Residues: CASSFLPLAGAPNEQYF.

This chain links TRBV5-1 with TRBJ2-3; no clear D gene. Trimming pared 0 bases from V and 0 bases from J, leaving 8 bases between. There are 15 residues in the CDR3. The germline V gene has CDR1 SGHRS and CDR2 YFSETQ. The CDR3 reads CASSLGVTSTDTQYF. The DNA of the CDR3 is TGCGCCAGCAGCTTGGGGGTCACAAGCACAGATACGCAGTATTTT.

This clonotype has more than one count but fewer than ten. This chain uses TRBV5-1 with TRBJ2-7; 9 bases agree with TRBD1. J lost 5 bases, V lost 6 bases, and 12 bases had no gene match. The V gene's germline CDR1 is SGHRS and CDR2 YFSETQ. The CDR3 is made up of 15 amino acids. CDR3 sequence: CASKPPDRGTHEQYF. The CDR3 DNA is TGCGCCAGCAAACCCCCGGACAGGGGTACTCACGAGCAGTACTTC.

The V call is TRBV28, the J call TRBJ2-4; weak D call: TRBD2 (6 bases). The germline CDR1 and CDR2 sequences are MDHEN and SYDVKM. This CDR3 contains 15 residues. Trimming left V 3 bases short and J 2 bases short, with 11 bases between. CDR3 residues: CASSFRTTPKNIQYF. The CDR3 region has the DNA TGTGCCAGCAGTTTTCGGACTACGCCCAAAAACATTCAGTACTTC. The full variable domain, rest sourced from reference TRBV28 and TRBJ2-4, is DVKVTQSSRYLVKRTGEKVFLECVQDMDHENMFWYRQDPGLGLRLIYFSYDVKMKEKGDIPEGYSVSREKKERFSLILESASTNQTSMYLCASSFRTTPKNIQYFGAGTRLSVL.

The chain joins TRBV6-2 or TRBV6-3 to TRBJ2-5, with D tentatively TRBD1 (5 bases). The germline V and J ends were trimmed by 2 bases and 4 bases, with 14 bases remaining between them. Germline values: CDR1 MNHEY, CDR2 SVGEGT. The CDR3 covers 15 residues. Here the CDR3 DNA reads TGTGCCAGCAGTTACGACCCAGGGCCTTCAGAGACCCAGTACTTC. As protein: CASSYDPGPSETQYF.

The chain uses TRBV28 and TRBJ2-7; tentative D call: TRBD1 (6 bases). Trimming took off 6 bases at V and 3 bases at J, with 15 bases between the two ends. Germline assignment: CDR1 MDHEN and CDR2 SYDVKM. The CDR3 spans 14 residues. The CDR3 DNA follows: TGTGCCAGCAGCCCCAGACAGGCGAACTACGAGCAGTACTTC. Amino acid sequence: CASSPRQANYEQYF.

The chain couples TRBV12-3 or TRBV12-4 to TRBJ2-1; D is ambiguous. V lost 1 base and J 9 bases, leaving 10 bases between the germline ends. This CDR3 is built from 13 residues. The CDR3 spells CASSLGPGIEQFF. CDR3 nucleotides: TGTGCCAGCAGTTTAGGGCCGGGTATTGAGCAGTTCTTC.

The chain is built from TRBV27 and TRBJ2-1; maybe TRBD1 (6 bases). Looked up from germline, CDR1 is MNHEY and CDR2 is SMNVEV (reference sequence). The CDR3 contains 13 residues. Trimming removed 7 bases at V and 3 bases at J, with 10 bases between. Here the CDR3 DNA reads TGTGCCAGCATCCCGACAGGCTACAATGAGCAGTTCTTC. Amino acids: CASIPTGYNEQFF.

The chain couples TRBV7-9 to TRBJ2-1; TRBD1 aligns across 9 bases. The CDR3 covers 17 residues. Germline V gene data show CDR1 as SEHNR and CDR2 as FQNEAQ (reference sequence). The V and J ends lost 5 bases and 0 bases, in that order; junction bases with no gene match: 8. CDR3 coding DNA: TGTGCCAGCAGCCCGCAACAGGGGGCGATCTCCTACAATGAGCAGTTCTTC. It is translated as CASSPQQGAISYNEQFF.

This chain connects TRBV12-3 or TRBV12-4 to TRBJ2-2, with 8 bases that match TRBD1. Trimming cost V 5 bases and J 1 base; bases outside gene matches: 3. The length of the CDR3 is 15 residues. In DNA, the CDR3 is TGTGCCAGCAGTGCAGGGGGCCTGAACACCGGGGAGCTGTTTTTT. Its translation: CASSAGGLNTGELFF.

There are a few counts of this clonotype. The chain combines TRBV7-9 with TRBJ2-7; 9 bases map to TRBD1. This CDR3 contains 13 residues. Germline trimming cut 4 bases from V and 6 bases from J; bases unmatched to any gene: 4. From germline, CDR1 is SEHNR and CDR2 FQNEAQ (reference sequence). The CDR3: CASSSGTGTEQYF. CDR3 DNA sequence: TGTGCCAGCAGCTCCGGGACAGGGACCGAGCAGTACTTC.